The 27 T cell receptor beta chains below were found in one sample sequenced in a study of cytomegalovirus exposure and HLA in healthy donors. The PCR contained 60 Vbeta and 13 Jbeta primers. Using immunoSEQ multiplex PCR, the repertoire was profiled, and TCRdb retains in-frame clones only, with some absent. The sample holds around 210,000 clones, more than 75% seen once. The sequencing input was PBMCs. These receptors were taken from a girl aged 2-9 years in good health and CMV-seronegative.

The CDR3 nucleotides are TGTGCCAGCTCACCACCGAAGCAGGGTGAGCAGTTCTTC. It codes for CASSPPKQGEQFF. This sequence joins TRBV18 and TRBJ2-1; tentative D call: TRBD1 (5 bases). This CDR3 has 13 residues. Trimming removed 0 bases from V and 9 bases from J, with 9 bases in between. Per germline, CDR1 KGHSH and CDR2 LQKENI.

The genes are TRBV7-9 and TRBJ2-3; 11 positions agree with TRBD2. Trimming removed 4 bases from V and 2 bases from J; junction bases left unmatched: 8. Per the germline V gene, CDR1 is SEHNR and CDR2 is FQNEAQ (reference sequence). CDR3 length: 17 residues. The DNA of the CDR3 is TGTGCCAGCAGCTCGCCACTAGCGGGGGCCTCCACAGATACGCAGTATTTT. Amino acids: CASSSPLAGASTDTQYF.

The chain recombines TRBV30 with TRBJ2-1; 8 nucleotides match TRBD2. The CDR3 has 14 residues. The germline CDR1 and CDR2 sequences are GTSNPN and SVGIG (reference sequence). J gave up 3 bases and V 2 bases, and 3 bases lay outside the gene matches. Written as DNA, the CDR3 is TGTGCCTGGAGTCCGGGGGGGGGCTACAATGAGCAGTTCTTC. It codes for CAWSPGGGYNEQFF.

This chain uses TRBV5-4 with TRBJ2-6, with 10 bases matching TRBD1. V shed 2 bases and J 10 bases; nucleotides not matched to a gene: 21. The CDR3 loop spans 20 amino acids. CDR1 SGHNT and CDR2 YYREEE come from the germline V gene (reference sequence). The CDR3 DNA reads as TGTGCCAGCAGCTTTAACCGAAACTCTCAGGGACAGGGGACCTTAAACGTCCTGACTTTC. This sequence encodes CASSFNRNSQGQGTLNVLTF.

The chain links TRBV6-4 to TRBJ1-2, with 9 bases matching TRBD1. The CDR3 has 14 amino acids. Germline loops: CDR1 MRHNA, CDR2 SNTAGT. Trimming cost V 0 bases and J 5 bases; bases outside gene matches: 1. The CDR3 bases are TGTGCCAGCAGTGACTCAGGGACAGGGTATGGCTACACCTTC. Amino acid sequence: CASSDSGTGYGYTF.

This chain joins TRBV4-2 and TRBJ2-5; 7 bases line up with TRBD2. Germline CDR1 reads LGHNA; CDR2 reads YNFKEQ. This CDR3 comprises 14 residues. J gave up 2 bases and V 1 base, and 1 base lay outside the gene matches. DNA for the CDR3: TGTGCCAGCAGCCAAGTCGGGGGGCAAGAGACCCAGTACTTC. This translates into CASSQVGGQETQYF.

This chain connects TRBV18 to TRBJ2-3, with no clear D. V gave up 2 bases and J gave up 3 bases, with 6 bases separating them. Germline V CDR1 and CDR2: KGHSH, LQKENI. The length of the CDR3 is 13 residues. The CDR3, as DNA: TGTGCCAGCTCACCAAGTCTAACAGATACGCAGTATTTT. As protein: CASSPSLTDTQYF.

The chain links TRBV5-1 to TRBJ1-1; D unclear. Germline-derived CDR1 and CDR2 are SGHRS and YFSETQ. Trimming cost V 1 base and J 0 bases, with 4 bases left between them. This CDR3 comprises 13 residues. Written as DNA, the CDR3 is TGCGCCAGCAGCTTGATATTGAACACTGAAGCTTTCTTT. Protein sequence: CASSLILNTEAFF.

The CDR3, as DNA: TGCGCCAGCAGCCAAGGGGCCGGGGACAGGGCCTATGGCTACACCTTC. Translation gives CASSQGAGDRAYGYTF. J is TRBJ1-2 and V is TRBV4-1, with 9 bases aligning to TRBD1. With 1 base clipped from V and 4 bases from J, the junction kept 7 bases outside the gene matches. CDR3 length: 16 amino acids. Germline lookup yields CDR1 MGHRA and CDR2 YSYEKL.

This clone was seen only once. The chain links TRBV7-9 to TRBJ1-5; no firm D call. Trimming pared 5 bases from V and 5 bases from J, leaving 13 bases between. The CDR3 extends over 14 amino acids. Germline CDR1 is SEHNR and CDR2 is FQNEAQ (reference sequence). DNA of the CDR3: TGTGCCAGCAGCGCAGGAGGTCCCTATCAGCCCCAGCATTTT. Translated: CASSAGGPYQPQHF.

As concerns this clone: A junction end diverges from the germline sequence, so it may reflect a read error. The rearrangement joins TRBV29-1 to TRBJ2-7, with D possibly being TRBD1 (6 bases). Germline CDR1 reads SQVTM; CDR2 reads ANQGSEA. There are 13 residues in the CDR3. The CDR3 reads CSAGRGTIYGQYF. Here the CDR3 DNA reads TGCAGCGCAGGAAGGGGGACCATCTACGGGCAGTACTTC.

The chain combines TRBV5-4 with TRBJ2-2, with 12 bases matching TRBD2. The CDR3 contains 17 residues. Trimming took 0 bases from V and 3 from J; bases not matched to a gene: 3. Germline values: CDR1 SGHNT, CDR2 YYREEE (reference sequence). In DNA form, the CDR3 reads TGTGCCAGCAGCTTGGCCGGGACTAGCGGGTACACCGGGGAGCTGTTTTTT. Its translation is CASSLAGTSGYTGELFF. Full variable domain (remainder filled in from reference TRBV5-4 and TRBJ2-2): ETGVTQSPTHLIKTRGQQVTLRCSSQSGHNTVSWYQQALGQGPQFIFQYYREEENGRGNFPPRFSGLQFPNYSSELNVNALELDDSALYLCASSLAGTSGYTGELFFGEGSRLTVL.

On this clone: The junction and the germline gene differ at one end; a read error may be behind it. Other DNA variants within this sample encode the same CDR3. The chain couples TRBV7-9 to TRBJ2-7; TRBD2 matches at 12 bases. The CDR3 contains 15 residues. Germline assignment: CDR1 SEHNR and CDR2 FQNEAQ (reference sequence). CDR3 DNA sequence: TGCGCCAGCAGCGCCAGACTAGCGGGAGCGAACGAGCAGTACTTC. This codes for CASSARLAGANEQYF.

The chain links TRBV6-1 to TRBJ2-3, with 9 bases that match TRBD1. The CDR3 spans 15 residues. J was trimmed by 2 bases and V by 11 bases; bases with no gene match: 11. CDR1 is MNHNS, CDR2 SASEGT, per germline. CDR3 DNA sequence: TGTGCCGGACAGGGGCAGAGGGGTCTCACAGATACGCAGTATTTT. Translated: CAGQGQRGLTDTQYF.

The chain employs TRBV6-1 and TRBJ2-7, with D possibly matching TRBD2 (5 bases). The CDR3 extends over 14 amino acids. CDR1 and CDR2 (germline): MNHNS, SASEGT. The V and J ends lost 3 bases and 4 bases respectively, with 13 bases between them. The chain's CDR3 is CASSDAWGAYEQYF. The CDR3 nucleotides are TGTGCCAGCAGTGATGCGTGGGGAGCTTACGAGCAGTACTTC.

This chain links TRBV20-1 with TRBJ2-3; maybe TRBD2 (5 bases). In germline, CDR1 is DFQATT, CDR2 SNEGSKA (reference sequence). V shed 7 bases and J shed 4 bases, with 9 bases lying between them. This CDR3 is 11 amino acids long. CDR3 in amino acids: CSGRFSDTQYF. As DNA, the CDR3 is TGCAGTGGGAGGTTTTCAGATACGCAGTATTTT.

This chain's CDR3 is CASSAGTSGGAMLNEQFF. The CDR3 DNA reads TGTGCCAGCAGCGCTGGGACTAGCGGGGGGGCCATGTTAAATGAGCAGTTCTTC. V usage is TRBV5-4 and J usage is TRBJ2-1; 16 nucleotides line up with TRBD2. CDR1 and CDR2 (germline): SGHNT, YYREEE (reference sequence). The CDR3 is 18 residues long. J was trimmed by 7 bases and V by 4 bases; bases with no gene match: 11.

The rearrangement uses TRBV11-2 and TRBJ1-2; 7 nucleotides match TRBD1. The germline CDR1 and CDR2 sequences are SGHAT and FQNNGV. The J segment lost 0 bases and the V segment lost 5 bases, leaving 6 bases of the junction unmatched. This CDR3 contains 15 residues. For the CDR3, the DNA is TGTGCCAGCAGCCCCCGGGACAGTTCTAACTATGGCTACACCTTC. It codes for CASSPRDSSNYGYTF. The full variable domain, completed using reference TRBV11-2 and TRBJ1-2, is EAGVAQSPRYKIIEKRQSVAFWCNPISGHATLYWYQQILGQGPKLLIQFQNNGVVDDSQLPKDRFSAERLKGVDSTLKIQPAKLEDSAVYLCASSPRDSSNYGYTFGSGTRLTVV.

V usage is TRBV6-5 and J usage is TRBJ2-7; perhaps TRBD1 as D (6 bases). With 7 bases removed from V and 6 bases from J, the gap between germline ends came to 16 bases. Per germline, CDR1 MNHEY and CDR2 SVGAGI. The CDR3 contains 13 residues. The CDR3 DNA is TGTGCCAGCATTCGTTTTGGGGGCGCCGAGCAGTACTTC. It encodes CASIRFGGAEQYF.

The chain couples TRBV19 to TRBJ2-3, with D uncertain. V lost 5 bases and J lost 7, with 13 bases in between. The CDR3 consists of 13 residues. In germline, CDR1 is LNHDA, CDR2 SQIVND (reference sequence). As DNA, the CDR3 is TGTGCCAGTAGTCCGCTTGGCAGTAATACGCAGTATTTT. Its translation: CASSPLGSNTQYF.

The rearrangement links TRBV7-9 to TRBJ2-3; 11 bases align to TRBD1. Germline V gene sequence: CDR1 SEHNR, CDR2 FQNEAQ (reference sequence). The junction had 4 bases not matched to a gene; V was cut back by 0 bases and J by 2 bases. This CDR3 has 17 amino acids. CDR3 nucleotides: TGTGCCAGCAGCTTAGCGGACAGGGGGCTCGACACAGATACGCAGTATTTT. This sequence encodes CASSLADRGLDTDTQYF.

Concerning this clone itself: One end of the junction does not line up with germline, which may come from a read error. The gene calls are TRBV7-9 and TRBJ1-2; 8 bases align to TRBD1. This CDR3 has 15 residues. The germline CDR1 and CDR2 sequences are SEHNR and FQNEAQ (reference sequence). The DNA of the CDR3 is TGTTCCAGCAGCTTAGGCGGGACAGGACGGTATGGCTACACCTTC. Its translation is CSSSLGGTGRYGYTF.

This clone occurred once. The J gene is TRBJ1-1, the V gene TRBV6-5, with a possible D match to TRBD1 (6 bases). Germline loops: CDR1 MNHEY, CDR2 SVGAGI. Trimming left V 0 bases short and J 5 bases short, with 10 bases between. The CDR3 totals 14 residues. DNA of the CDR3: TGTGCCAGCAGTTACTCGCAGGGGTTAACTGAAGCTTTCTTT. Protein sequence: CASSYSQGLTEAFF.

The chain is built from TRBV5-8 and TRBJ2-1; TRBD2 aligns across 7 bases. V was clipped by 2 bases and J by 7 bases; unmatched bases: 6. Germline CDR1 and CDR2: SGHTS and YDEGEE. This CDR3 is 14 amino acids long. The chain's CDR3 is CASSFGGSLNEQFF. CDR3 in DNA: TGTGCCAGCAGCTTTGGCGGGAGTTTGAATGAGCAGTTCTTC. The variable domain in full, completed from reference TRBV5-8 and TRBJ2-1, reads EAGVTQSPTHLIKTRGQQATLRCSPISGHTSVYWYQQALGLGLQFLLWYDEGEERNRGNFPPRFSGRQFPNYSSELNVNALELEDSALYLCASSFGGSLNEQFFGPGTRLTVL.

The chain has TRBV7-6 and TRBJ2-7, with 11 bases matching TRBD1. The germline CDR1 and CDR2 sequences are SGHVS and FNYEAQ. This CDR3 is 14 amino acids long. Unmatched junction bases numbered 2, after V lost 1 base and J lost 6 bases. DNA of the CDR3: TGTGCCAGCAGCTTAGTGGGACAGGGGGGCGAGCAGTACTTC. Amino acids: CASSLVGQGGEQYF.

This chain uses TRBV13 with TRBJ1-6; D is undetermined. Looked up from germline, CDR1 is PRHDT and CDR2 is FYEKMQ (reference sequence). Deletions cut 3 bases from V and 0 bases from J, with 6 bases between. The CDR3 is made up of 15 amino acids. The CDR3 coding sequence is TGTGCCAGCAGCTTTGGCAGCTCCTATAATTCACCCCTCCACTTT. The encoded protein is CASSFGSSYNSPLHF.

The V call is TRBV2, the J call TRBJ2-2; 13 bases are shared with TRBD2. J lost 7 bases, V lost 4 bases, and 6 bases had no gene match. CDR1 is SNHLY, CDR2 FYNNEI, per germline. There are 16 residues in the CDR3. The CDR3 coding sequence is TGTGCCAGCAGTGTTCTACTAGCGGGGGGGCACGGGGAGCTGTTTTTT. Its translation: CASSVLLAGGHGELFF.